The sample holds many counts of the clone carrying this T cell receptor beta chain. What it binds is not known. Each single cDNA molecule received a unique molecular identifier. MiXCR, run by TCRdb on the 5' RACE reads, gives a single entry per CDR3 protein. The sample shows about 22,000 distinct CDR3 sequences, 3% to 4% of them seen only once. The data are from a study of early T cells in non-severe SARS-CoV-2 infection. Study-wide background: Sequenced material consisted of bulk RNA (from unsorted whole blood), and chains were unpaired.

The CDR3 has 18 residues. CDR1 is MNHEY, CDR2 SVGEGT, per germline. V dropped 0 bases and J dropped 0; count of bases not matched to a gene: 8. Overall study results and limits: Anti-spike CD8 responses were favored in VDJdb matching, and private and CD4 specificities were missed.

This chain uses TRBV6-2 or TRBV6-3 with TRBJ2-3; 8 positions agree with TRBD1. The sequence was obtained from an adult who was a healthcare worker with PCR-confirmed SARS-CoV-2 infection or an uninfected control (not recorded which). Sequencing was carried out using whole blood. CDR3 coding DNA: TGTGCCAGCAGTTACTCGAACCCAGGGGGCCCTAGCACAGATACGCAGTATTTT. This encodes CASSYSNPGGPSTDTQYF.